One and the same sample provided the 21 T cell receptor beta chains below, sequenced in a study of regulatory T cells in long-lasting Graves disease. This sample's time point: persistent/refractory GD, antithyroid drugs over 5 years with positive TRAb. There was RNA extracted from PBMCs, and the TCR library was made from it. Construction of TCR beta libraries relied on iRepertoire HTBI primers and on Arm-PCR targeting CDR3 regions. TCRdb re-called the multiplex PCR reads with MiXCR, one entry per CDR3 protein. The sample includes 400,000 to 500,000 distinct CDR3 sequences, roughly a fifth of them seen just once. The material was peripheral blood mononuclear cells (PBMCs), obtained when the disease was refractory, from a patient treated with antithyroid drugs. The receptors come from a female donor with Graves disease.

This clonotype was counted at least ten times. The chain uses TRBV12-3 or TRBV12-4 and TRBJ1-1; possible D gene TRBD1, 6 bases. V lost 5 bases to trimming and J lost 6 bases, with 19 bases between them. The CDR3 has 15 residues. The CDR3 coding sequence is TGTGCCAGCAGTCCCCCGAGAGGGGGGACCGCTGAAGCTTTCTTT. It translates to CASSPPRGGTAEAFF.

The V call is TRBV6-5, the J call TRBJ2-2; perhaps D is TRBD1 or TRBD2 (5 bases each). This CDR3 spans 14 amino acids. Trimming left V 0 bases short and J 5 bases short, with 7 bases between. CDR1 MNHEY and CDR2 SVGAGI come from the germline V gene. The CDR3 region has the DNA TGTGCCAGCAGTTACTCGAGGGGAACCGGGGAGCTGTTTTTT. Translated, it gives CASSYSRGTGELFF.

In this sample, this clonotype turned up a few times. V is TRBV19 and J is TRBJ1-1, with D hard to call. Germline lookup yields CDR1 LNHDA and CDR2 SQIVND (reference sequence). Trimming shortened V by 4 bases and J by 0 bases, and 9 bases separated the two germline ends. CDR3 length equals 14 residues. The CDR3 nucleotides are TGTGCCAGTAGTAGGGAGGGCTTGAACACTGAAGCTTTCTTT. Protein sequence: CASSREGLNTEAFF.

This clonotype was found many times. The chain links TRBV12-3 or TRBV12-4 to TRBJ1-1; D is ambiguous. The CDR3 is 13 amino acids. V was shortened by 3 bases and J by 1 base, with 6 bases between the two germline ends. In DNA form, the CDR3 reads TGTGCCAGCAGTTTCGAGGGGAACACTGAAGCTTTCTTT. Amino acids: CASSFEGNTEAFF.

This clonotype was recorded many times. This sequence joins TRBV6-1 and TRBJ2-7; 9 nucleotides line up with TRBD2. The V segment lost 6 bases and the J segment 6 bases; nucleotides outside the gene matches: 6. Germline assignment: CDR1 MNHNS and CDR2 SASEGT. This CDR3 contains 13 residues. CDR3 region: CASSLLAGIEQYF. For the CDR3, the DNA is TGTGCCAGCAGCCTTCTAGCGGGAATCGAGCAGTACTTC.

In its sample, this clonotype was seen many times. V usage is TRBV29-1 and J usage is TRBJ2-2, with D unclear. Germline V gives CDR1 SQVTM, CDR2 ANQGSEA. CDR3 length: 14 residues. Trimming left V 4 bases short and J 4 bases short, with 13 bases between. CDR3 region: CSVAAGMGTGELFF. In nucleotides, the CDR3 is TGCAGCGTTGCTGCAGGCATGGGCACCGGGGAGCTGTTTTTT.

The chain combines TRBV27 with TRBJ2-1; no definite D call. The CDR3 totals 11 residues. Germline values: CDR1 MNHEY, CDR2 SMNVEV (reference sequence). Trimming removed 7 bases at V and 10 bases at J, with 11 bases between. The DNA for the CDR3 is TGTGCCAGCAAGACCTCGATCGAGCAGTTCTTC. It translates to CASKTSIEQFF.

The J gene is TRBJ1-5, the V gene TRBV28, with 7 bases that match TRBD1. V gave up 6 bases and J gave up 0 bases; unmatched junction bases: 14. The CDR3 spans 18 residues. CDR1 is MDHEN and CDR2 is SYDVKM in the germline V gene. CDR3 region: CASSTQGGGGYSNQPQHF. In nucleotides, the CDR3 is TGTGCCAGCAGCACCCAAGGAGGGGGCGGATATAGCAATCAGCCCCAGCATTTT.

This clonotype was counted only a few times. An end of the junction differs from the germline gene, which may be a read error. The chain is built from TRBV2 and TRBJ2-5; D is unclear. Germline V gene lookup returns CDR1 SNHLY and CDR2 FYNNEI. CDR3 length: 13 residues. The CDR3 DNA sequence: TGCGCCAGCAGCCAAACAAACCTCGGGACCCAGTACTTC. Translation gives CASSQTNLGTQYF.

This clonotype showed up just a few times. V usage is TRBV14 and J usage is TRBJ1-2, with 7 positions matching TRBD1. J gave up 7 bases and V 2 bases, and 13 bases lay outside the gene matches. There are 16 residues in the CDR3. Germline-derived CDR1 and CDR2 are SGHDN and FVKESK. The CDR3 reads CASSQTRTGGNLGYTF. The CDR3 DNA follows: TGTGCCAGCAGCCAAACCCGGACAGGAGGAAACCTTGGCTACACCTTC.

This clonotype has a handful of counts. The rearrangement links TRBV25-1 to TRBJ2-4; 14 bases match TRBD2. The germline CDR1 and CDR2 sequences are MGHDK and SYGVNS. Trimming took 2 bases from V and 6 from J; bases not matched to a gene: 12. The CDR3 totals 19 residues. In DNA, the CDR3 is TGTGCCAGCAGTGAAGACGCGGGACTAGCGGGAGTGGAGAGAAACATTCAGTACTTC. This encodes CASSEDAGLAGVERNIQYF.

This clonotype was found many times. The chain recombines TRBV7-2 with TRBJ2-5, with TRBD2 matching 9 bases. V lost 1 base and J lost 10; bases outside the gene matches: 7. The V gene's germline CDR1 is SGHTA and CDR2 FQGNSA. The CDR3 length is 14 residues. This CDR3 reads CASSLVVPSGDQYF. The CDR3 bases are TGTGCCAGCAGCTTAGTGGTCCCTAGCGGGGACCAGTACTTC.

This clonotype has ten or more counts. The CDR3 reads CARHTTGQDLRGYGYTF. CDR3 coding DNA: TGTGCCAGACATACTACGGGACAGGACCTTCGAGGATATGGCTACACCTTC. This sequence joins TRBV6-1 and TRBJ1-2; 8 bases agree with TRBD1. CDR3 size: 17 residues. V trimming: 9 bases; J trimming: 5 bases; junction bases outside the gene matches: 20. CDR1 and CDR2 from the germline V gene are MNHNS and SASEGT.

There are a few counts of this clonotype. The chain carries TRBV6-4 and TRBJ2-3; the match to TRBD2 covers 8 bases. CDR3 length: 15 residues. The V gene end was trimmed by 0 bases and the J gene end by 1 base; junction bases not matched to a gene: 0. The germline gives CDR1 MRHNA, CDR2 SNTAGT. CDR3 DNA sequence: TGTGCCAGCAGTGACTCGCGGGGGGGCACAGATACGCAGTATTTT. Amino acid sequence: CASSDSRGGTDTQYF.

This clonotype was recorded a few times. The rearrangement joins TRBV29-1 to TRBJ2-7, with D possibly matching TRBD2 (6 bases). CDR1 and CDR2 from the germline V gene are SQVTM and ANQGSEA. The V and J ends lost 6 bases and 5 bases respectively, with 17 bases between them. CDR3 size: 13 residues. The CDR3 sequence is CSVGPTSLHEQYF. CDR3 coding DNA: TGCAGCGTGGGCCCGACTAGTCTCCACGAGCAGTACTTC.

The sample holds many counts of this clonotype. The chain joins TRBV28 to TRBJ2-7; D could derive from TRBD1 or TRBD2 (5 bases each). The germline V gene encodes CDR1 MDHEN and CDR2 SYDVKM. Trimming cost V 4 bases and J 2 bases, with 24 bases left between them. The CDR3 extends over 18 amino acids. The DNA for the CDR3 is TGTGCCAGCAGTTCCGGGACCGCCTTCTCGTTTCTCACCTACGAGCAGTACTTC. Its protein is CASSSGTAFSFLTYEQYF.

Many counts were recorded for this clonotype. The V gene is TRBV5-4, the J gene TRBJ2-5; 13 bases fit TRBD2. Germline CDR1 reads SGHNT; CDR2 reads YYREEE (reference sequence). The CDR3 spans 16 residues. The junction had 7 bases not matched to a gene; V was cut back by 4 bases and J by 4 bases. The CDR3 reads CASSPRTSGSGETQYF. In DNA form, the CDR3 reads TGTGCCAGCAGCCCCAGGACTAGCGGGAGTGGAGAGACCCAGTACTTC.

This clonotype appeared a few times. The V gene is TRBV30, the J gene TRBJ2-7; 7 nucleotides align to TRBD1. V lost 1 base, J lost 5 bases, and 2 bases stayed unmatched. The CDR3 has 12 amino acids. The germline gives CDR1 GTSNPN, CDR2 SVGIG (reference sequence). Here the CDR3 DNA reads TGTGCCTGGAGTGCCCAGGGGGACGAGCAGTACTTC. Protein: CAWSAQGDEQYF.

This clonotype was observed at least ten times. The chain links TRBV28 to TRBJ2-7; D remains ambiguous. The CDR3 runs to 13 residues. V lost 8 bases, J lost 1 base, and 12 bases lay in between. Germline CDR1 is MDHEN and CDR2 is SYDVKM. The CDR3 nucleotides are TGTGCCAGCGGCTCTACCGCGTCCTACGAGCAGTACTTC. Translation: CASGSTASYEQYF.

This clonotype showed up many times. V and J are TRBV12-3 or TRBV12-4 and TRBJ2-7; 9 bases fit TRBD1. The CDR3 contains 17 residues. Trimming at V came to 3 bases and at J to 2 bases, leaving 11 bases not matched to a gene. CDR3 sequence reads: CASSFPPPRQGAYEQYF. The CDR3 region has the DNA TGTGCCAGCAGTTTCCCTCCTCCGAGACAGGGGGCCTACGAGCAGTACTTC.

The chain employs TRBV28 and TRBJ1-2, with 7 bases aligning to TRBD1. V dropped 6 bases and J dropped 4; count of bases not matched to a gene: 5. CDR1 is MDHEN, CDR2 SYDVKM, per germline. The CDR3 runs to 13 residues. CDR3 region: CASRRQGPYGYTF. Here the CDR3 DNA reads TGTGCCAGCAGGAGACAGGGACCCTATGGCTACACCTTC.